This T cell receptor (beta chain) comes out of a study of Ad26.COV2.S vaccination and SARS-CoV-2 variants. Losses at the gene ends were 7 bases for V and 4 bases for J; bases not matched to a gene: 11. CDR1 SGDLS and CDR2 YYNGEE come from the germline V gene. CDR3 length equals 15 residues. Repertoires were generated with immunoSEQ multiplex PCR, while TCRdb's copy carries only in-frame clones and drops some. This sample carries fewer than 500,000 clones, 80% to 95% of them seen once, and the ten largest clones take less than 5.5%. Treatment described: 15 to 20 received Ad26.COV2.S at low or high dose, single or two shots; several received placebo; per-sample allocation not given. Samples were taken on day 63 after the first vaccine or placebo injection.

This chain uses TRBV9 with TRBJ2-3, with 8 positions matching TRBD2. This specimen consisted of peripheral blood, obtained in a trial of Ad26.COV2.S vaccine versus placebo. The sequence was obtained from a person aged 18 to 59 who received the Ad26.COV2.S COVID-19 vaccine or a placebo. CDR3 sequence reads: CASGVLAGGADTQYF. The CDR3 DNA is TGTGCCAGCGGGGTTCTGGCGGGAGGCGCAGATACGCAGTATTTT.